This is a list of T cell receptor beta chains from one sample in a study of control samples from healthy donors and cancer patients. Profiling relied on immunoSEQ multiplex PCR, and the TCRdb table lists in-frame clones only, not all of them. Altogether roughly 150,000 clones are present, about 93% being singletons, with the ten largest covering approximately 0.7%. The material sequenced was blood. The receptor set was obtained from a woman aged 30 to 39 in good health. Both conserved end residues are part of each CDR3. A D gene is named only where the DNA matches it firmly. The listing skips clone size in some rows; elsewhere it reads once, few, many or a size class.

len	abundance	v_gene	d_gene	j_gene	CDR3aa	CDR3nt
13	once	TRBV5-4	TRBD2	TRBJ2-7	CASSGVSGSYQYF	TGTGCCAGCAGCGGCGTCAGCGGGAGTTATCAGTACTTC
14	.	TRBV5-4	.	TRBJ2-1	CASRSWGRYNEQFF	TGTGCCAGCCGCTCATGGGGGCGGTACAATGAGCAGTTCTTC
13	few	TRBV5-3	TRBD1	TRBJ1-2	CARSRTGVYGYTF	TGTGCCAGAAGTAGGACAGGGGTCTATGGCTACACCTTC
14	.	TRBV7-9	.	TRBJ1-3	CASSPRYSGNTIYF	TGTGCCAGCAGCCCGCGGTACTCTGGAAACACCATATATTTT
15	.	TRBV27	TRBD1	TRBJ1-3	CASSQGVIAGNTIYF	TGTGCCAGCAGTCAGGGGGTAATTGCTGGAAACACCATATATTTT
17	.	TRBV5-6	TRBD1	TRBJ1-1	CASSNTVGQGFYTEAFF	TGTGCCAGCAGTAATACCGTTGGACAGGGCTTCTACACTGAAGCTTTCTTT
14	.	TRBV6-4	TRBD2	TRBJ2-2	CASSDRGDTGELFF	TGTGCCAGCAGTGACCGGGGGGACACCGGGGAGCTGTTTTTT
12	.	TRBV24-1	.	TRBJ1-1	CATSMGATEAFF	TGTGCCACCAGCATGGGTGCGACTGAAGCTTTCTTT
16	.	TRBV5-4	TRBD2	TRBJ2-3	CASSGGLAGGTDTQYF	TGTGCCAGCAGCGGCGGACTAGCGGGAGGCACAGATACGCAGTATTTT
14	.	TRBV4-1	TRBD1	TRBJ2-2	CASSHGQGSGELFF	TGCGCCAGCAGCCATGGACAGGGGTCCGGGGAGCTGTTTTTT
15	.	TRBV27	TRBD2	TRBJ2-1	CASSTAGVAYNEQFF	TGTGCCAGCAGTACAGCGGGAGTCGCCTACAATGAGCAGTTCTTC
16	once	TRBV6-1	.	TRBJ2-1	CASSQAYTDYNNEQFF	TGTGCCAGCAGTCAAGCCTATACGGACTACAATAATGAGCAGTTCTTC
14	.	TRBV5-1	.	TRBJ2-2	CASGAQGATGELFF	TGCGCCAGCGGCGCCCAAGGGGCGACCGGGGAGCTGTTTTTT
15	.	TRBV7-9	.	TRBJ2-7	CASSLVVGASYEQYF	TGTGCCAGCAGCTTAGTCGTAGGTGCCTCCTACGAGCAGTACTTC
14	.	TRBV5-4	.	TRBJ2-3	CASTRGAPTDTQYF	TGTGCCAGCACCCGGGGGGCCCCAACAGATACGCAGTATTTT
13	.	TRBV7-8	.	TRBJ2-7	CASSLLTGYEQYF	TGTGCCAGCAGCTTACTAACAGGGTACGAGCAGTACTTC
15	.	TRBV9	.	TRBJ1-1	CASSVAGRANTEAFF	TGTGCCAGCAGCGTAGCGGGCAGAGCGAACACTGAAGCTTTCTTT
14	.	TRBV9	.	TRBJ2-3	CASSQQVSTDTQYF	TGTGCCAGCAGTCAGCAGGTCTCCACAGATACGCAGTATTTT
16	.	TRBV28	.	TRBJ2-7	CASSDSVGQENYEQYF	TGTGCCAGCAGTGACTCGGTCGGGCAGGAGAATTACGAGCAGTACTTC
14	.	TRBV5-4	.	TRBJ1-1	CASSLVVNPAEAFF	TGTGCCAGCAGCTTGGTGGTAAACCCGGCTGAAGCTTTCTTT
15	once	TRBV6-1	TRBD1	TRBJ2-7	CASSESTGVPYEQYF	TGTGCCAGCAGTGAGTCGACAGGGGTGCCCTACGAGCAGTACTTC
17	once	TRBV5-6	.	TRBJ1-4	CASSLGREQPFNEKLFF	TGTGCCAGCAGCTTGGGGCGGGAACAGCCGTTTAATGAAAAACTGTTTTTT
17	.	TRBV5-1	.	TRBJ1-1	CASSLFVGNGLNTEAFF	TGCGCCAGCAGCTTGTTTGTTGGTAACGGTTTGAACACTGAAGCTTTCTTT
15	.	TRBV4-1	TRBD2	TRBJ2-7	CASSRTSGSSYEQYF	TGCGCCAGCAGCCGGACTAGCGGGAGCTCCTACGAGCAGTACTTC
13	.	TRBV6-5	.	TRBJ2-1	CASNRERRYEQFF	TGTGCCAGCAACCGAGAGCGGCGGTATGAGCAGTTCTTC
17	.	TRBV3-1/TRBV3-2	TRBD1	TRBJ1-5	CASSQGLRQGGNQPQHF	TGTGCCAGCAGCCAAGGCCTTCGGCAGGGGGGCAATCAGCCCCAGCATTTT